The 10 T cell receptor beta chains reported below all come from one sample, sequenced in a study of blood T cell repertoires in COVID-19 (dated by TCRdb to between 2020 and 2021). The library was produced with the immunoSEQ multiplex PCR assay. In TCRdb, the immuneACCESS table is reduced to in-frame sequences with V and J assigned. These tables do not hold every clone; where another copy was compared, an unresolved V gene accounts for under half, and the others remain unexplained. Across this sample there are 70,000 to 95,000 clones, with about 92% seen only once. The ten largest clones take up around 6% of the sample. The sequenced material came from peripheral blood. These receptors all come from a woman aged 60 to 75 with active COVID-19.

This chain links TRBV1 with TRBJ2-7; the table's D call TRBD2 went unverified against the DNA. TRBV1 is an annotated pseudogene. The CDR3 runs to 17 residues. CDR3 DNA: TGCACCAGCAGCCAAAGCCCTCGGCGCGGGGGCCTCTACGAGCAGTACTTC. It is translated as CTSSQSPRRGGLYEQYF.

The CDR3 DNA reads as TGTGCCAGTAGTAAGAAAGCTCGGGAGGGCACAGATACGCAGTATTTT. Its translation is CASSKKAREGTDTQYF. The rearrangement uses TRBV19 and TRBJ2-3, with 7 bases that match TRBD2. Germline V CDR1 and CDR2: LNHDA, SQIVND (reference sequence). With V trimmed by 4 bases and J by 1 base, 8 bases remained unmatched. CDR3 length: 16 amino acids.

The CDR3 sequence: CSARDRSEAFF. The CDR3 region has the DNA TGCAGTGCTCGCGACAGATCTGAAGCTTTCTTT. The rearrangement links TRBV20-1 to TRBJ1-1, with a possible D match to TRBD1 (5 bases). The germline V gene encodes CDR1 DFQATT and CDR2 SNEGSKA (reference sequence). Trimming shortened V by 5 bases and J by 6 bases, and 10 bases separated the two germline ends. This CDR3 is built from 11 residues.

V is TRBV19 and J is TRBJ1-1; 8 nucleotides agree with TRBD1. With 5 bases clipped from V and 1 base from J, the junction kept 9 bases outside the gene matches. The CDR3 sequence is 16 residues long. Per germline, CDR1 LNHDA and CDR2 SQIVND (reference sequence). CDR3 bases: TGTGCCAGTAGTCCCGGACAGGGAAGGGGGAACACTGAAGCTTTCTTT. Amino acid sequence: CASSPGQGRGNTEAFF.

The chain has TRBV19 and TRBJ1-6; 7 positions match TRBD1. This CDR3 is built from 17 residues. The germline CDR1 and CDR2 sequences are LNHDA and SQIVND (reference sequence). Trimming at V came to 7 bases and at J to 6 bases, leaving 15 bases not matched to a gene. This chain's CDR3 is CASTNRQGDVGNSPLHF. In DNA, the CDR3 is TGTGCCAGTACCAATCGACAGGGAGATGTCGGTAATTCACCCCTCCACTTT.

The DNA of the CDR3 is TGTGCCAGTAGTGCGGGACAGGGCACCTCCTACAATGAGCAGTTCTTC. Translating it yields CASSAGQGTSYNEQFF. The J gene is TRBJ2-1, the V gene TRBV19, with 9 positions matching TRBD1. The germline V gene has CDR1 LNHDA and CDR2 SQIVND (reference sequence). This CDR3 is 16 amino acids long. With V trimmed by 5 bases and J by 0 bases, 5 bases remained unmatched.

The J gene is TRBJ2-7, the V gene TRBV7-9; 8 nucleotides line up with TRBD1. The V segment lost 3 bases and the J segment 0 bases; nucleotides outside the gene matches: 4. The germline V gene encodes CDR1 SEHNR and CDR2 FQNEAQ (reference sequence). This CDR3 contains 15 residues. CDR3 DNA: TGTGCCAGCAGCTTCCAGGGGGCGCCCTCCTACGAGCAGTACTTC. Encoded protein: CASSFQGAPSYEQYF.

The chain couples TRBV7-9 to TRBJ2-1; TRBD1 agrees at 8 bases. From germline, CDR1 is SEHNR and CDR2 FQNEAQ (reference sequence). This CDR3 is built from 13 residues. V was clipped by 2 bases and J by 10 bases; unmatched bases: 4. The CDR3 sequence: CASSLLRDREQFF. DNA for the CDR3: TGTGCCAGCAGCTTATTGCGGGACAGGGAGCAGTTCTTC.

The table lists this clone with a count of one. V is TRBV28 and J is TRBJ1-2; 10 nucleotides line up with TRBD1. The CDR3 loop spans 15 amino acids. Germline values: CDR1 MDHEN, CDR2 SYDVKM. V shed 8 bases, J shed 6 bases, and the junction held 12 bases outside the gene matches. This CDR3 is CASSGTGAAVNGYTF. CDR3 sequence (DNA): TGTGCCAGCTCCGGGACAGGGGCCGCGGTTAATGGCTACACCTTC.

The chain has TRBV5-1 and TRBJ1-2; D remains unclear. Germline V gives CDR1 SGHRS, CDR2 YFSETQ. This CDR3 is 12 amino acids long. V was cut by 4 bases and J by 4 bases, with 8 bases left in between. CDR3 sequence reads: CASSAGSYGYTF. As DNA, the CDR3 is TGCGCCAGCAGCGCTGGGAGCTATGGCTACACCTTC.